A single sample gave rise to the 28 T cell receptor beta chains below, sequenced in a study of vaccination effects on CD4 cells after COVID-19. Sequencing used immunoSEQ multiplex PCR; TCRdb keeps in-frame clones, though not all of them. The profile shows some 69,000 clones, roughly 74% of them singletons. These receptors' antigens are unknown. Before sequencing took place, the ViraFEST assay used viral peptide pools to expand antigen-specific CD4+ T cells. A roughly 10-day culture period preceded the isolation of CD4+ T cells. According to the study, vaccine recipients showed no prior SARS-CoV-2 infection and negative nucleocapsid antibodies. The sample was CD4+ T cells from PBMCs cultured with HCoV-NL63 spike peptides, taken before COVID-19 vaccination. The origin of the receptors is a human donor who received a COVID-19 vaccine.

This clone was observed a few times. The rearrangement uses TRBV2 and TRBJ2-5; tentatively, D is TRBD1 or TRBD2 (5 bases each). CDR3 length: 15 residues. CDR1 and CDR2 from the germline V gene are SNHLY and FYNNEI. V was cut by 7 bases and J by 4 bases, with 19 bases left in between. CDR3 residues: CASTPTRDPRETQYF. The DNA for the CDR3 is TGTGCCAGCACTCCAACCCGGGACCCCAGAGAGACCCAGTACTTC.

In this sample, this clone turned up a few times. The rearrangement joins TRBV30 to TRBJ1-2, with D perhaps TRBD1 (5 bases). Trimming cost V 0 bases and J 4 bases, with 9 bases left between them. The CDR3 consists of 13 residues. Germline CDR1 GTSNPN, CDR2 SVGIG (reference sequence). In DNA form, the CDR3 reads TGTGCCTGGAGTGTAGGGGCCGGCTATGGCTACACCTTC. Protein product: CAWSVGAGYGYTF.

The V gene is TRBV7-2, the J gene TRBJ2-3; TRBD2 aligns across 10 bases. Trimming at V came to 2 bases and at J to 4 bases, leaving 0 bases not matched to a gene. The CDR3 is 14 residues long. Looked up from germline, CDR1 is SGHTA and CDR2 is FQGNSA. The CDR3 protein is CASSLTSGADTQYF. The CDR3 DNA is TGTGCCAGCAGCTTAACTAGCGGGGCAGATACGCAGTATTTT. Based on the CDR3 plus reference TRBV7-2 and TRBJ2-3, the full variable domain is GAGVSQSPSNKVTEKGKDVELRCDPISGHTALYWYRQSLGQGLEFLIYFQGNSAPDKSGLPSDRFSAERTGGSVSTLTIQRTQQEDSAVYLCASSLTSGADTQYFGPGTRLTVL.

V gene TRBV6-5 combines with J gene TRBJ2-3, with unresolved D. V was pared by 6 bases and J by 3 bases, with 16 bases between. The CDR3 sequence is 15 residues long. In germline, CDR1 is MNHEY, CDR2 SVGAGI. The CDR3: CASSPRGPRTDTQYF. DNA for the CDR3: TGTGCCAGCAGCCCCCGCGGACCCAGAACAGATACGCAGTATTTT.

The chain has TRBV4-3 and TRBJ2-5; 15 positions match TRBD2. The germline CDR1 and CDR2 sequences are LGHNA and YSLEER. The CDR3 contains 16 residues. Trimming cost V 4 bases and J 2 bases; bases outside gene matches: 2. Here the CDR3 DNA reads TGCGCCAGCAGCCTGGGGACTAGCGGGGGGCAAGAGACCCAGTACTTC. Translating gives CASSLGTSGGQETQYF.

This clone was recorded only once. The rearrangement joins TRBV11-1 to TRBJ2-2; 7 nucleotides align to TRBD2. The CDR3 consists of 15 residues. Germline assignment: CDR1 SGHAT and CDR2 FQDESV (reference sequence). V was pared by 3 bases and J by 6 bases, with 7 bases of the junction left unmatched. The CDR3 reads CASSFGGGISGELFF. The CDR3 nucleotides read TGTGCCAGCAGCTTTGGCGGGGGTATTTCCGGGGAGCTGTTTTTT.

The chain carries TRBV10-2 and TRBJ1-2, with 7 bases fitting TRBD1. This CDR3 has 16 residues. With 3 bases clipped from V and 0 bases from J, the junction kept 7 bases outside the gene matches. Germline lookup yields CDR1 WSHSY and CDR2 SAAADI. CDR3 amino acids: CASSDQRDSANYGYTF. The CDR3 DNA is TGCGCCAGCAGTGACCAAAGGGACAGCGCTAACTATGGCTACACCTTC.

V gene TRBV10-1 combines with J gene TRBJ2-5; 9 nucleotides line up with TRBD2. J was trimmed by 1 base and V by 5 bases; bases with no gene match: 5. The CDR3 spans 15 residues. The V gene's germline CDR1 is WNHNN and CDR2 SYGVQD (reference sequence). The CDR3 nucleotides read TGCGCCAGCAGTTCGGGCGGGGGGGCCCAAGAGACCCAGTACTTC. It specifies CASSSGGGAQETQYF.

This clone was recorded once. This chain links TRBV5-4 with TRBJ2-6; D is ambiguous. V was shortened by 6 bases and J by 2 bases, with 21 bases between the two germline ends. Germline CDR1 is SGHNT and CDR2 is YYREEE (reference sequence). The CDR3 is 18 amino acids. CDR3 in DNA: TGTGCCAGCAAAAGATGGGAAAAAGCAGGCGCTGGGGCCAACGTCCTGACTTTC. It is translated as CASKRWEKAGAGANVLTF. Using reference TRBV5-4 and TRBJ2-6 for the parts outside the CDR3, the full variable domain is ETGVTQSPTHLIKTRGQQVTLRCSSQSGHNTVSWYQQALGQGPQFIFQYYREEENGRGNFPPRFSGLQFPNYSSELNVNALELDDSALYLCASKRWEKAGAGANVLTFGAGSRLTVL.

This chain uses TRBV28 with TRBJ2-7; D may match TRBD1 or TRBD2 (5 bases each). This CDR3 comprises 12 residues. Trimming removed 9 bases from V and 4 bases from J, with 13 bases in between. Germline values: CDR1 MDHEN, CDR2 SYDVKM. CDR3 DNA sequence: TGTGCCAGAAAACAGGAGGAATACGAGCAGTACGTC. It is translated as CARKQEEYEQYV.

The V and J genes are TRBV3-1 (or the pseudogene TRBV3-2) and TRBJ2-1; the D is unclear. Germline-derived CDR1 and CDR2 are LGHDT and YNNKEL (reference sequence). The CDR3 consists of 15 residues. V lost 0 bases and J lost 0, with 6 bases in between. As DNA, the CDR3 is TGTGCCAGCAGCCAAGAGAGTAACTCCTACAATGAGCAGTTCTTC. This codes for CASSQESNSYNEQFF.

This chain links TRBV10-3 with TRBJ1-1; the D is unclear. Germline assignment: CDR1 ENHRY and CDR2 SYGVKD. The germline V and J ends were trimmed by 6 bases and 1 base, with 12 bases remaining between them. This CDR3 spans 14 amino acids. The CDR3 loop is CAISTTEPNTEAFF. The CDR3 DNA reads as TGTGCCATCAGCACGACGGAACCGAACACTGAAGCTTTCTTT.

This clone showed up just a few times. V is TRBV10-3 and J is TRBJ1-6, with D possibly matching TRBD1 (6 bases). The CDR3 totals 14 residues. Trimming pared 9 bases from V and 2 bases from J, leaving 11 bases between. Germline CDR1 ENHRY, CDR2 SYGVKD. The CDR3 sequence is CAIAQGPYNSPLHF. The DNA for the CDR3 is TGTGCCATTGCACAGGGCCCCTATAATTCACCCCTCCACTTT.

The V gene is TRBV24-1, the J gene TRBJ2-7, with D maybe TRBD1 (6 bases). The ends were cut back, 4 bases at V and 3 bases at J, with 18 bases in the middle. Germline CDR1 KGHDR, CDR2 SFDVKD. The CDR3 covers 16 residues. CDR3 loop: CATSEPGTRGCYEQYV. The CDR3, as DNA: TGTGCCACCAGTGAGCCAGGGACAAGGGGGTGCTACGAGCAGTACGTC.

The rearrangement uses TRBV2 and TRBJ2-3; 8 nucleotides agree with TRBD2. Germline lookup yields CDR1 SNHLY and CDR2 FYNNEI. The CDR3 is 18 residues long. The trim removed 5 bases at V and 2 bases at J, leaving 15 bases unmatched. The CDR3 region has the DNA TGTGCCAGCAGTTTGACGGGTGGCGGGAGGTTCGTCACAGATACGCAGTATTTT. It is translated as CASSLTGGGRFVTDTQYF.

V gene TRBV6-6 combines with J gene TRBJ2-3, with D hard to call. V dropped 8 bases and J dropped 0 bases, with 12 bases sitting between them. Germline V gene lookup returns CDR1 MNHNY and CDR2 SVGAGI (reference sequence). The length of the CDR3 is 14 residues. For the CDR3, the DNA is TGTGCCAGCCGACGGAAGGGCAGCACAGATACGCAGTATTTT. Its translation is CASRRKGSTDTQYF.

The rearrangement links TRBV6-5 to TRBJ1-1, with a weak D call TRBD1 (6 bases). CDR3 length: 14 residues. Trimming removed 5 bases from V and 5 bases from J, with 15 bases in between. Germline CDR1 and CDR2: MNHEY and SVGAGI. In DNA form, the CDR3 reads TGTGCCAGCAGTACCCGGGGGGGCGGGACTGAAGCTTTCTTT. This gives the protein CASSTRGGGTEAFF.

The chain combines TRBV6-2 or TRBV6-3 with TRBJ1-2; D not certain. The CDR3 totals 15 residues. Per the germline V gene, CDR1 is MNHEY and CDR2 is SVGEGT. V was shortened by 2 bases and J by 2 bases, with 12 bases between the two germline ends. CDR3 bases: TGTGCCAGCAGTTACAGGGCCACCCTAAACTATGGCTACACCTTC. Protein product: CASSYRATLNYGYTF.

The sample holds one count of this clone. This chain connects TRBV5-1 to TRBJ2-5; D not resolved. CDR3 size: 14 residues. V lost 0 bases, J lost 1 base, and 7 bases lay in between. Germline V gene sequence: CDR1 SGHRS, CDR2 YFSETQ. The CDR3 protein is CASSLAQLQETQYF. The DNA for the CDR3 is TGCGCCAGCAGCTTGGCCCAGCTCCAAGAGACCCAGTACTTC.

This rearrangement joins TRBV6-2 or TRBV6-3 to TRBJ2-7; TRBD2 matches 7 bases. Trimming at V came to 2 bases and at J to 2 bases, leaving 3 bases not matched to a gene. Germline-derived CDR1 and CDR2 are MNHEY and SVGEGT. This CDR3 is built from 14 residues. The CDR3: CASSYARGTYEQYV. CDR3 bases: TGTGCCAGCAGTTACGCGCGGGGGACCTACGAGCAGTACGTC.

V is TRBV10-3 and J is TRBJ2-1; 13 bases are shared with TRBD2. Per the germline V gene, CDR1 is ENHRY and CDR2 is SYGVKD. V was clipped by 3 bases and J by 2 bases; unmatched bases: 1. The CDR3 is 16 amino acids. CDR3 protein: CAISDTSGGAYNEQFF. CDR3 coding DNA: TGTGCCATCAGTGACACTAGCGGGGGGGCCTACAATGAGCAGTTCTTC.

This chain connects TRBV7-9 to TRBJ1-1, with D unresolved. CDR3 length equals 14 residues. V dropped 4 bases and J dropped 2 bases, with 11 bases sitting between them. Per the germline V gene, CDR1 is SEHNR and CDR2 is FQNEAQ (reference sequence). The CDR3 loop is CASSSLLGNTEAFF. CDR3 DNA sequence: TGTGCCAGCAGCTCCCTTTTGGGTAACACTGAAGCTTTCTTT.

J is TRBJ2-7 and V is TRBV10-3; tentative D call: TRBD2 (6 bases). CDR1 and CDR2 (germline): ENHRY, SYGVKD. The CDR3 length is 13 residues. V was cut by 2 bases and J by 7 bases, with 12 bases left in between. CDR3 nucleotide sequence: TGTGCCATCAGTGAGGGGACCCGGGGGGAGCAGTACGTC. It is translated as CAISEGTRGEQYV.

The chain links TRBV6-6 to TRBJ1-6, with D hard to call. Trimming took 8 bases from V and 0 from J, leaving 2 bases between them. In germline, CDR1 is MNHNY, CDR2 SVGAGI (reference sequence). There are 12 residues in the CDR3. The CDR3 protein is CASCSYNSPLHF. For the CDR3, the DNA is TGTGCCAGCTGCTCCTATAATTCACCCCTCCACTTT.

This chain joins TRBV10-3 and TRBJ1-5; tentatively, D is TRBD1 (5 bases). From germline, CDR1 is ENHRY and CDR2 SYGVKD. The CDR3 runs 15 residues. The V end lost 3 bases, the J end lost 0 bases, and 9 bases lay between the germline ends. The CDR3 protein is CAISESGSSNQPQHF. CDR3 nucleotides: TGTGCCATCAGTGAATCAGGGAGTAGCAATCAGCCCCAGCATTTT.

This rearrangement joins TRBV23-1 to TRBJ2-5, with 9 bases fitting TRBD1. TRBV23-1 qualifies as an ORF whose function is uncertain. The trim removed 2 bases at V and 8 bases at J, leaving 6 bases unmatched. The CDR3 length is 14 residues. In DNA form, the CDR3 reads TGCGCCAGCAGTCAACGGGACAGGGTAGGTACCCAGTACTTC. Its protein product is CASSQRDRVGTQYF.

The chain is built from TRBV7-2 and TRBJ2-5; D is uncertain. Trimming pared 1 base from V and 0 bases from J, leaving 9 bases between. Germline V gene lookup returns CDR1 SGHTA and CDR2 FQGNSA. There are 15 residues in the CDR3. The CDR3 DNA reads as TGTGCCAGCAGCTTAGACGGAAGATACCAAGAGACCCAGTACTTC. It is translated as CASSLDGRYQETQYF.

V gene TRBV2 combines with J gene TRBJ1-1; 7 nucleotides match TRBD1. This CDR3 comprises 15 residues. V was pared by 5 bases and J by 5 bases, with 11 bases of the junction left unmatched. Germline assignment: CDR1 SNHLY and CDR2 FYNNEI. DNA of the CDR3: TGTGCCAGCAGTCCCCCAGGGGGAGTAGCGACTGAAGCTTTCTTT. It specifies CASSPPGGVATEAFF. The full variable domain, in which reference TRBV2 and TRBJ1-1 provide the parts outside the CDR3, is EPEVTQTPSHQVTQMGQEVILRCVPISNHLYFYWYRQILGQKVEFLVSFYNNEISEKSEIFDDQFSVERPDGSNFTLKIRSTKLEDSAMYFCASSPPGGVATEAFFGQGTRLTVV.